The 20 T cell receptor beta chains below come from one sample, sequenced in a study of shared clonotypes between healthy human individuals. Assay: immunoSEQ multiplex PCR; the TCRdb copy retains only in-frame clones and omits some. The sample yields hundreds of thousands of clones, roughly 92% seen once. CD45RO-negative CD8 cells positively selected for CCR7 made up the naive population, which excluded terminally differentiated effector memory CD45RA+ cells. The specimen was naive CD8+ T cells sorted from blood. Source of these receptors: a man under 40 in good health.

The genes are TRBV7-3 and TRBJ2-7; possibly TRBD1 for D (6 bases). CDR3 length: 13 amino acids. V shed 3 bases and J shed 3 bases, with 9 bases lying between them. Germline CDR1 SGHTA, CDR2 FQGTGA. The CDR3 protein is CASSLTQGYEQYF. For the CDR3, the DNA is TGTGCCAGCAGCTTGACACAGGGCTACGAGCAGTACTTC.

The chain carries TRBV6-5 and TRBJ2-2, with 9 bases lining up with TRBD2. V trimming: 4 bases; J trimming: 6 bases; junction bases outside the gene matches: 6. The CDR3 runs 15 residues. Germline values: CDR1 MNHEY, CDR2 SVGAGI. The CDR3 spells CASSSSGTWAGELFF. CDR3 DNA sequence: TGTGCCAGCAGTTCTAGCGGGACGTGGGCCGGGGAGCTGTTTTTT.

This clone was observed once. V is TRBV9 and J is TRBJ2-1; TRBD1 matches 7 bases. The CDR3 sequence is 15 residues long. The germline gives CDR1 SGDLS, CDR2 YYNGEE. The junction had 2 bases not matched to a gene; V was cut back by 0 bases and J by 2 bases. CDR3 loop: CASSVEGQAYNEQFF. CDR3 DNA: TGTGCCAGCAGCGTAGAAGGACAGGCCTACAATGAGCAGTTCTTC.

CDR3 nucleotide sequence: TGTGCCAGCAGTATATACGGGACAAGTAATAGCAATCAGCCCCAGCATTTT. Protein sequence: CASSIYGTSNSNQPQHF. V usage is TRBV28 and J usage is TRBJ1-5, with a weak D call TRBD1 (6 bases). CDR3 size: 17 residues. Germline CDR1 and CDR2: MDHEN and SYDVKM. V was cut by 5 bases and J by 0 bases, with 17 bases left in between. Using reference TRBV28 and TRBJ1-5 for the parts outside the CDR3, the full variable domain is DVKVTQSSRYLVKRTGEKVFLECVQDMDHENMFWYRQDPGLGLRLIYFSYDVKMKEKGDIPEGYSVSREKKERFSLILESASTNQTSMYLCASSIYGTSNSNQPQHFGDGTRLSIL.

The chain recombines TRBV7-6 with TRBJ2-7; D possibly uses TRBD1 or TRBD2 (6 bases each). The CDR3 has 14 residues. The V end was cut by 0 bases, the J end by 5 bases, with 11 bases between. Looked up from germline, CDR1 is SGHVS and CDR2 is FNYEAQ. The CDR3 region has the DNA TGTGCCAGCAGCTTAGCATCGGGGGCCCACGAGCAGTACTTC. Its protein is CASSLASGAHEQYF.

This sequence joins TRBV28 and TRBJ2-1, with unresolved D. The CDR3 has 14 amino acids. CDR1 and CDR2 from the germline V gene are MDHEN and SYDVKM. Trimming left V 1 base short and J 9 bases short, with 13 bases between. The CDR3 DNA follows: TGTGCCAGCAGTTTATCCTCGATCCTCGGTGAGCAGTTCTTC. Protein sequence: CASSLSSILGEQFF.

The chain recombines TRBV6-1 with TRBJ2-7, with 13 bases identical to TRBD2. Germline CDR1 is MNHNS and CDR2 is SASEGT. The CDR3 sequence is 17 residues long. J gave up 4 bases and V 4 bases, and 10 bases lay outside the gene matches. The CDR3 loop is CASSGTSGRRLKYEQYF. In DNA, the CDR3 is TGTGCCAGCAGTGGGACTAGCGGGAGAAGGCTTAAGTACGAGCAGTACTTC.

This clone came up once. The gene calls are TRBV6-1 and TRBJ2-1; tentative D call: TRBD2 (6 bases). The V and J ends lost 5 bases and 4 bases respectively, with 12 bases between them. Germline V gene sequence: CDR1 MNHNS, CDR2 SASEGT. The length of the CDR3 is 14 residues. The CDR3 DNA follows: TGTGCCAGCAGTACCGGACTAACTTACAATGAGCAGTTCTTC. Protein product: CASSTGLTYNEQFF.

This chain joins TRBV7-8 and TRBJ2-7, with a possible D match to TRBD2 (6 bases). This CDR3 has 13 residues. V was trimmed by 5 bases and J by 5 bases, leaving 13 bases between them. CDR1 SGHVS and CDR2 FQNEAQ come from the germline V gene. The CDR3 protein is CASSRGTFNEQYF. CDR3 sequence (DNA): TGTGCCAGCAGCCGCGGGACGTTTAACGAGCAGTACTTC.

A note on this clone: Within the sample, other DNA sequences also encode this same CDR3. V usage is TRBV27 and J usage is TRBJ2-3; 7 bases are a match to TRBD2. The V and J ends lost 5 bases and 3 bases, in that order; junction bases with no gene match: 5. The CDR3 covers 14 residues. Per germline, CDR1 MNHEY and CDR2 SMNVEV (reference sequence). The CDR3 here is CASSRGGGTDTQYF. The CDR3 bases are TGTGCCAGCAGTCGCGGGGGAGGGACAGATACGCAGTATTTT.

In DNA, the CDR3 is TGTGCCAGCAGTGAAAGCGTCTCCTACGAGCAGTACTTC. This translates into CASSESVSYEQYF. The chain recombines TRBV6-1 with TRBJ2-7; no definite D call. Per the germline V gene, CDR1 is MNHNS and CDR2 is SASEGT. The CDR3 is 13 residues long. The V and J ends lost 2 bases and 0 bases respectively, with 5 bases between them.

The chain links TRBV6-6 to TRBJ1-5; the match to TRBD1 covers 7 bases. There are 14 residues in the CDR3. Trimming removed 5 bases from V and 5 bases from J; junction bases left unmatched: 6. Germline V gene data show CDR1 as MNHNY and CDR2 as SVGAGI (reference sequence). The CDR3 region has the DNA TGTGCCAGCAGTCCGGACAGGACCGATCAGCCCCAGCATTTT. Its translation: CASSPDRTDQPQHF.

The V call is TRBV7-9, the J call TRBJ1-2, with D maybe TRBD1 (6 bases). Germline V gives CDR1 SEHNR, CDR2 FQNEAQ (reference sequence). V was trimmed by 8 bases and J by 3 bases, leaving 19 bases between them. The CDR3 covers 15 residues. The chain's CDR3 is CASGYRAGVDYGYTF. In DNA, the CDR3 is TGTGCCAGCGGTTATAGGGCAGGGGTTGACTATGGCTACACCTTC.

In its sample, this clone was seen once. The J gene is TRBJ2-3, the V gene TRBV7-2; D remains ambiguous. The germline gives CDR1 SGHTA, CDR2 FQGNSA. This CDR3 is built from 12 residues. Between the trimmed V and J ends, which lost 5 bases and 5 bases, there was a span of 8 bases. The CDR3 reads CASSPPGDTQYF. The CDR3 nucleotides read TGTGCCAGCAGCCCTCCGGGAGATACGCAGTATTTT. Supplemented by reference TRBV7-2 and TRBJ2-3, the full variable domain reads GAGVSQSPSNKVTEKGKDVELRCDPISGHTALYWYRQSLGQGLEFLIYFQGNSAPDKSGLPSDRFSAERTGGSVSTLTIQRTQQEDSAVYLCASSPPGDTQYFGPGTRLTVL.

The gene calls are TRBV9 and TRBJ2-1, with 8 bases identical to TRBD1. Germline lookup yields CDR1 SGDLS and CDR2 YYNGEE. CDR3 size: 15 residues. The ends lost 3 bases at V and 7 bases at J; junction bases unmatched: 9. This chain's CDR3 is CASSGAGGAGNEQFF. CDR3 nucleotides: TGTGCCAGCAGCGGAGCAGGGGGCGCTGGGAATGAGCAGTTCTTC. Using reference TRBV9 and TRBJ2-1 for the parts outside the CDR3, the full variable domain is DSGVTQTPKHLITATGQRVTLRCSPRSGDLSVYWYQQSLDQGLQFLIQYYNGEERAKGNILERFSAQQFPDLHSELNLSSLELGDSALYFCASSGAGGAGNEQFFGPGTRLTVL.

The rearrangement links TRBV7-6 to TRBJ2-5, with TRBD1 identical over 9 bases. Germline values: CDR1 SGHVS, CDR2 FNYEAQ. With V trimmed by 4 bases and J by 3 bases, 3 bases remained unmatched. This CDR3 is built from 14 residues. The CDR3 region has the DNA TGTGCCAGCAGCTCCCGGACAGGGGAAGAGACCCAGTACTTC. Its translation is CASSSRTGEETQYF.

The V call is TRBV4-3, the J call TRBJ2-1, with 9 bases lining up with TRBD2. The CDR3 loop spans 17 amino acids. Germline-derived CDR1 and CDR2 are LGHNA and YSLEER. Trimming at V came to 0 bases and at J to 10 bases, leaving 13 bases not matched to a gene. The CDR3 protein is CASSQDSRSGRLGEQFF. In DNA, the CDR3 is TGCGCCAGCAGCCAAGACAGCCGAAGCGGGAGGCTTGGGGAGCAGTTCTTC.

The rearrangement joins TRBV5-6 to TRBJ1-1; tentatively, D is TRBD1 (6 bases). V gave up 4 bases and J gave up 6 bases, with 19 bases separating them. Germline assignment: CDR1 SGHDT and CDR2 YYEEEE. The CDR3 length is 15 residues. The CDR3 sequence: CASSTPTGGRAEAFF. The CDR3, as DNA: TGTGCCAGCAGCACCCCGACAGGCGGGAGGGCTGAAGCTTTCTTT. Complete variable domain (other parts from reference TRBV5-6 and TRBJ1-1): DAGVTQSPTHLIKTRGQQVTLRCSPKSGHDTVSWYQQALGQGPQFIFQYYEEEERQRGNFPDRFSGHQFPNYSSELNVNALLLGDSALYLCASSTPTGGRAEAFFGQGTRLTVV.

The chain's CDR3 is CASMGFEQYF. CDR3 in DNA: TGTGCCAGCATGGGGTTTGAGCAGTACTTC. The V and J genes are TRBV7-2 and TRBJ2-7; D is uncertain. Per germline, CDR1 SGHTA and CDR2 FQGNSA. V lost 7 bases and J 7 bases, leaving 8 bases between the germline ends. CDR3 length equals 10 residues.

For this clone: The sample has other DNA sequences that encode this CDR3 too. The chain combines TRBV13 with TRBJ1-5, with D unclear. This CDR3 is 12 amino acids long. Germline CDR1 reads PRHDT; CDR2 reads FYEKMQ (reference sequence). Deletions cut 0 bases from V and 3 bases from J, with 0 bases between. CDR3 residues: CASSLGNQPQHF. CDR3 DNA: TGTGCCAGCAGCTTAGGCAATCAGCCCCAGCATTTT. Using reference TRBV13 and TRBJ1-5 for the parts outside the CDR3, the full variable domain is AAGVIQSPRHLIKEKRETATLKCYPIPRHDTVYWYQQGPGQDPQFLISFYEKMQSDKGSIPDRFSAQQFSDYHSELNMSSLELGDSALYFCASSLGNQPQHFGDGTRLSIL.